This T cell receptor beta chain was identified in a study of human T cells and chemical hapten exposure (dated by TCRdb to about 2021). Regarding the complete study: For sensitization, 2% DPC in acetone was applied to a 2 cm by 2 cm area of upper inner arm skin. Throughout the roughly 26-week study period, patients were also given weekly therapeutic DPC doses on the scalp. Patch testing was done on the upper back using Finn chambers containing 0.01% DPC, and results were scored after 6 days according to International Contact Dermatitis Research Group standards. The patient cohort, mostly female, included alopecia areata with under or over 50% scalp involvement, alopecia totalis and alopecia universalis. Libraries were pooled for sequencing, and variation in per-sample TCR yields was attributed mainly to small differences in library volumes within the pool. The study tracked peripheral blood TCR repertoire changes in vivo during primary and secondary sensitization to the hapten diphenylcyclopropenone (DPC) in alopecia patients. Blood samples were taken from patients before sensitization (week 0) and at 2, 6 and about 24 weeks after DPC sensitization. For TCR sequencing, blood came from over 25 alopecia patients at anywhere from one to four time points (pre-sensitization, 2, 6 and 24 weeks).

The time point label on this specimen signifies: patch test 1, 2 weeks after DPC sensitization. The treatment or condition label for this specimen denotes: therapeutic diphenylcyclopropenone sensitization with weekly scalp DPC. Blood at each patch-test visit was drawn before the patch test was applied. Eligible patients were aged 18 to 70, diagnosed with alopecia, deemed suitable for DPC therapy, and excluded if pregnant. Unfractionated whole blood was collected in Tempus Blood RNA tubes, and total RNA was extracted from that blood. In this sample, this clonotype turned up a few times. Its antigen is not yet known. No per-base quality is available; no much larger clone lies one base away. The method was RACE. These reads were obtained on a NextSeq 500. During library preparation, unique molecular identifiers were attached to individual cDNA molecules so that TCRs could be counted quantitatively and reproducibly. From each blood RNA sample, both TCR alpha and TCR beta chains were sequenced. Processing in the source paper ran as follows. Samples had a median of approximately 93,000 TCRs, with a range from roughly 20,000 to 690,600. The Decombinator software suite was used to annotate V, J and CDR3 in the TCR reads. To make PS versus PT1 abundance plots, every sample was subsampled to the same number of TCRs (28,000). TCRs were defined as expanded if absent before sensitization and observed at least eight times at the 2-week time point. The public reads were reanalyzed by TCRdb: fastp trimming at Q25, MiXCR alignment, in-frame beta chains only. Rows with a matching CDR3 protein are joined into one entry that keeps the most common DNA and genes. Here the V and J calls rest on TCRdb's processing, not on the authors' analysis. This sample comprises some 180,000 distinct CDR3 sequences, around 22% of them detected only once. About 6.7% of the sample belongs to the ten largest clones.

Results and caveats for the whole study, not just this receptor: The number of TCRs above 1 in 1000 frequency did not change with DPC sensitization; there was no evidence of global repertoire structure alterations. Significantly more large CDR3 similarity clusters were formed by expanded TCRs than by pre-sensitization or healthy control sets, consistent with antigen-driven responses. Because every patient had alopecia, a presumed autoimmune disease, the patients' immune response might differ from that of healthy individuals. After repeated subsampling, the strength of the expansion versus patch-test correlation and the threshold at which it became significant changed. A positive correlation was found between the number of PT1 expanded TCRs and patch test score, with significance reached at thresholds 8, 16 and 32 but not 4.

According to the germline V gene, CDR1 reads SQVTM and CDR2 reads ANQGSEA. V is shortened by 2 bases, J by 10 bases, and the region joining them spans 21 bases. The CDR3 numbers 15 residues from cysteine through phenylalanine. Solely the CDR3 DNA is kept, with 45 bases framed from the first base. The source is a woman aged 50 to 60 with alopecia areata. Some clones in this sample may be carry-over from other donors' samples. The starting material was whole blood, obtained in connection with sensitization to the hapten diphenylcyclopropenone (DPC). Here the chain combines TRBV29-1 and TRBJ2-1, with a weak D call of TRBD2 (5 bases match). The CDR3 reads CSVERGRSLSTEQFF. Here is the DNA: TGCAGCGTTGAACGGGGTAGGTCCTTGTCTACGGAGCAGTTCTTC.